This TCR beta chain was captured by sequencing in a study of immune characterization of retroperitoneal liposarcoma. This CDR3 spans 15 amino acids. Trimming at V came to 5 bases and at J to 10 bases, leaving 12 bases not matched to a gene. In germline, CDR1 is SGHTA, CDR2 FQGNSA. Each CDR3 protein is one row after TCRdb ran MiXCR on the PCR reads. The sample has over 3,000 distinct CDR3 sequences, nearly 45% seen once. What was sequenced was tumor tissue. The clonotype comes from a male donor with retroperitoneal liposarcoma. This chain connects TRBV7-2 to TRBJ2-1; TRBD1 matches 9 bases. The CDR3 is CASSAHRGPGREQFF. CDR3 coding DNA: TGTGCCAGCAGCGCGCACAGGGGGCCTGGTCGGGAGCAGTTCTTC.